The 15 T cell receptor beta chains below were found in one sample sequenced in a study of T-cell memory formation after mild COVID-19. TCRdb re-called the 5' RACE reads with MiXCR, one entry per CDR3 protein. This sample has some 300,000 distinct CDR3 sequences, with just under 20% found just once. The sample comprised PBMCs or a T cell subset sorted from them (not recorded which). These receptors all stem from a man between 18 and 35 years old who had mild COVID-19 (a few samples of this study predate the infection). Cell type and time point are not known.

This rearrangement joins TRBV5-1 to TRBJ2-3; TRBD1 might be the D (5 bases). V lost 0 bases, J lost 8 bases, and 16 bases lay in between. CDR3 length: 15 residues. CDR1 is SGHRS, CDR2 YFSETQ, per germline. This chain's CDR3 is CASSLGLPSQGTQYF. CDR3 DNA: TGCGCCAGCAGCTTGGGACTCCCTTCTCAGGGTACGCAGTATTTT.

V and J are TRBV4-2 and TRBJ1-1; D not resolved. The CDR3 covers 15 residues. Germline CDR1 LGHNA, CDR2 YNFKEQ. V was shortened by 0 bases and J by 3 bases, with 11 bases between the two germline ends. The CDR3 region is CASSQDVWQHTEAFF. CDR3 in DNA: TGTGCCAGCAGCCAAGATGTGTGGCAGCACACTGAAGCTTTCTTT.

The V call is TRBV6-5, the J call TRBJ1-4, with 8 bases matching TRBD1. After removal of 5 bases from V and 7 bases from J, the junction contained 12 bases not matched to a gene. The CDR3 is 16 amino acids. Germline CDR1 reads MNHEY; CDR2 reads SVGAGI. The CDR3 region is CASSSGTGLLGEKLFF. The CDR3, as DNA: TGTGCCAGCAGTAGCGGGACAGGCCTTTTGGGTGAAAAACTGTTTTTT.

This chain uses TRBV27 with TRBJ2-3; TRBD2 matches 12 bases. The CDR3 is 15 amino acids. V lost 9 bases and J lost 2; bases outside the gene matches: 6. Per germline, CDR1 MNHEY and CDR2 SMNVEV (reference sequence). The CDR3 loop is CASGPSGGATDTQYF. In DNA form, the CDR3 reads TGTGCCAGTGGCCCTAGCGGGGGGGCCACAGATACGCAGTATTTT.

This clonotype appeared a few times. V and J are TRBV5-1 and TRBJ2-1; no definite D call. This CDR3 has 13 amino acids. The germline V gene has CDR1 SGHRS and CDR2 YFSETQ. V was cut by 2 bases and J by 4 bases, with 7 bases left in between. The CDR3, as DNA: TGCGCCAGCAGCTTCCAGCCTTACAATGAGCAGTTCTTC. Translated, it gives CASSFQPYNEQFF.

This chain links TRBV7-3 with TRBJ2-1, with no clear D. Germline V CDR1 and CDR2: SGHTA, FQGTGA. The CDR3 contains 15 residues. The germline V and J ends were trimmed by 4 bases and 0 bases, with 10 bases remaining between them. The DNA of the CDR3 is TGTGCCAGCAGCTCCCGACGGAGCTCCTACAATGAGCAGTTCTTC. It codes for CASSSRRSSYNEQFF.

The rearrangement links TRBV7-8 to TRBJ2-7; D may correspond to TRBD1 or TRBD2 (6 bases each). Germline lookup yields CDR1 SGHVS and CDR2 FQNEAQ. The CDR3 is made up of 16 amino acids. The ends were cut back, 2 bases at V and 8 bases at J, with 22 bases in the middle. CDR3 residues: CASSLRGAPGSMKQYV. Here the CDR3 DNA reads TGTGCCAGCAGCTTAAGGGGGGCTCCTGGATCTATGAAGCAGTACGTC.

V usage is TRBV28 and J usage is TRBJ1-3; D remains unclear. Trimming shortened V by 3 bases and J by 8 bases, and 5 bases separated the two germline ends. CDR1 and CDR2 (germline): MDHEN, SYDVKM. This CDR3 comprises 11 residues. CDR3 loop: CASSFIDTIYF. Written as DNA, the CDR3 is TGTGCCAGCAGTTTTATAGACACCATATATTTT.

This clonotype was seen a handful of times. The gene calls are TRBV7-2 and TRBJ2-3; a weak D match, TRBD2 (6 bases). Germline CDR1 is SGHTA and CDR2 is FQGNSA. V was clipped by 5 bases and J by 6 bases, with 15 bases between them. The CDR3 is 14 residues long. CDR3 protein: CASSPGVRGDTQYF. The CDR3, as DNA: TGTGCCAGCAGCCCGGGGGTCCGAGGGGATACGCAGTATTTT.

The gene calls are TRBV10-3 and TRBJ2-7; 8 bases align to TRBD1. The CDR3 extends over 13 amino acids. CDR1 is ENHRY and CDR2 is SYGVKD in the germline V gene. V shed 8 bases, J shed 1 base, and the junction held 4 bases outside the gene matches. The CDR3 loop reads CAIGQGRSYEQYF. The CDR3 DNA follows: TGTGCCATCGGACAGGGAAGATCCTACGAGCAGTACTTC.

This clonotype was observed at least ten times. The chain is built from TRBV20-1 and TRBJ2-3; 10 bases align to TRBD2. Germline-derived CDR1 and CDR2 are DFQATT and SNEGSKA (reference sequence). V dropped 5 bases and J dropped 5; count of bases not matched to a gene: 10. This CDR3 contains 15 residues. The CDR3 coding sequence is TGCAGTGCTGCAGACAGCGGGGGGGCGGGAGATACGCAGTATTTT. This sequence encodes CSAADSGGAGDTQYF.

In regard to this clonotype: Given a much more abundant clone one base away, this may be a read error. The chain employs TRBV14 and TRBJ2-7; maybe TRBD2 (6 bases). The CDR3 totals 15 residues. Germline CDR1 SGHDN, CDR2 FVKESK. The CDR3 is CARSLGTAPGYEQYV. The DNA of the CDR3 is TGTGCCAGAAGCCTAGGGACTGCCCCGGGCTACGAGCAGTACGTC.

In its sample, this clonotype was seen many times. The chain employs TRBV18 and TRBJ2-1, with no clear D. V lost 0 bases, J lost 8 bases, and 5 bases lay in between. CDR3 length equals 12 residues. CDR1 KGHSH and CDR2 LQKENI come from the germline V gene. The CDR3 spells CASSPPSHEQFF. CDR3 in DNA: TGTGCCAGCTCACCACCCAGCCATGAGCAGTTCTTC.

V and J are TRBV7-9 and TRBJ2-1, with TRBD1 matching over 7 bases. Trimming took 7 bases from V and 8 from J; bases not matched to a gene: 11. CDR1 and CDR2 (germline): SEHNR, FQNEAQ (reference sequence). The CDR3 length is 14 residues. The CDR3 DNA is TGTGCCAGCAATAAAGGGGGCCTCGGATATGAGCAGTTCTTC. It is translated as CASNKGGLGYEQFF.

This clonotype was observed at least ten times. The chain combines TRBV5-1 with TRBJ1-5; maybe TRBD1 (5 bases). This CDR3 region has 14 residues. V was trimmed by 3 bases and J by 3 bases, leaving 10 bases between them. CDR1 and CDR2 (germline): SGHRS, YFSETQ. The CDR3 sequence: CASSSGTDNQPQHF. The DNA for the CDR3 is TGCGCCAGCAGCTCGGGGACGGACAATCAGCCCCAGCATTTT.